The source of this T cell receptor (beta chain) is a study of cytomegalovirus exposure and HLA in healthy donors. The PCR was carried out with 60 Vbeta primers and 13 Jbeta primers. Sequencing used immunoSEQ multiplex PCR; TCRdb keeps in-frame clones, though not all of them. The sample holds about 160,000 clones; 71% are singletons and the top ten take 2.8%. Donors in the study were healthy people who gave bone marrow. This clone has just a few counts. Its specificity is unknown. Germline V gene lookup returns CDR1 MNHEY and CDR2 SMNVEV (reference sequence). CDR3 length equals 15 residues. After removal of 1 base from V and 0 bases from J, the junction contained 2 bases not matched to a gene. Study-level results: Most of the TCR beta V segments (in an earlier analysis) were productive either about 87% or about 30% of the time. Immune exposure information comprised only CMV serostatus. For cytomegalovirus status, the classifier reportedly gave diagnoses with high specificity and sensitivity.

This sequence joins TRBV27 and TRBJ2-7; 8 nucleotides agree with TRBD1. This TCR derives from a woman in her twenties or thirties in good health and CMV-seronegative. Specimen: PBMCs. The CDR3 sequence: CASSLWQGASYEQYF. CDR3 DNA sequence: TGTGCCAGCAGTTTATGGCAGGGGGCCTCCTACGAGCAGTACTTC.